The 16 T cell receptor beta chains reported below all come from one sample, sequenced in a study of blood T cell repertoires in COVID-19 (dated by TCRdb to the early 2020s). Libraries were built with the immunoSEQ multiplex PCR assay. Here the immuneACCESS table is served through TCRdb, limited to in-frame sequences with V and J called. Missing clones are a known gap in these copies; in checked studies unresolved V genes cover under half, and the rest lacks a known reason. Present in this sample are around 150,000 clones, about 80% of which were seen just once. The top ten clonotypes cover 3% to 3.5% of the sample. The sequenced sample was PBMCs or T cells enriched from blood (not recorded which). The source is a woman aged 55-70 years who had recovered from COVID-19.

J is TRBJ1-4 and V is TRBV7-8; D not certain. This CDR3 contains 12 residues. From germline, CDR1 is SGHVS and CDR2 FQNEAQ. V lost 5 bases, J lost 7 bases, and 8 bases lay in between. CDR3 sequence (DNA): TGTGCCAGCAGCCCCCGGAGTGAAAAACTGTTTTTT. Translation gives CASSPRSEKLFF.

This clone was seen a single time. The chain carries TRBV27 and TRBJ2-3; D is ambiguous. Germline assignment: CDR1 MNHEY and CDR2 SMNVEV (reference sequence). The CDR3 spans 14 residues. V dropped 2 bases and J dropped 4 bases, with 10 bases sitting between them. CDR3 DNA: TGTGCCAGCAGTTTAGCTTCTAGTTCAGATACGCAGTATTTT. As protein: CASSLASSSDTQYF.

The rearrangement links TRBV6-6 to TRBJ2-7; tentatively, D is TRBD2 (5 bases). Germline CDR1 is MNHNY and CDR2 is SVGAGI (reference sequence). The V end was cut by 5 bases, the J end by 7 bases, with 12 bases between. The CDR3 covers 12 residues. CDR3 residues: CASSLQSGEQYF. The CDR3 DNA follows: TGTGCCAGCAGTCTTCAATCGGGAGAGCAGTACTTC.

The chain employs TRBV6-1 and TRBJ1-5, with a weak D call TRBD1 (6 bases). Germline V gene data show CDR1 as MNHNS and CDR2 as SASEGT. The CDR3 totals 16 residues. The germline V and J ends were trimmed by 1 base and 6 bases, with 16 bases remaining between them. CDR3 nucleotides: TGTGCCAGCAGTGAAGGGGCGCCCAGGGGCAGTCAGCCCCAGCATTTT. Its protein is CASSEGAPRGSQPQHF.

The genes are TRBV7-2 and TRBJ1-2; D is ambiguous. The ends were cut back, 5 bases at V and 4 bases at J, with 14 bases in the middle. The CDR3 covers 14 residues. The germline gives CDR1 SGHTA, CDR2 FQGNSA. The CDR3 sequence is CASSPGAPTYGYTF. The DNA for the CDR3 is TGTGCCAGCAGCCCGGGAGCGCCCACCTATGGCTACACCTTC.

The chain couples TRBV5-4 to TRBJ2-3, with a weak D call TRBD2 (7 bases). In germline, CDR1 is SGHNT, CDR2 YYREEE (reference sequence). V lost 4 bases and J 4 bases, leaving 13 bases between the germline ends. The CDR3 is 14 residues long. The DNA for the CDR3 is TGTGCCAGCAGCGTCGGGGGGCTCGCAGATACGCAGTATTTT. Translated, it gives CASSVGGLADTQYF.

This clone was detected once. The CDR3 sequence: CASSRQGLSYEQYF. The DNA of the CDR3 is TGTGCCAGCAGCCGACAGGGGCTTTCCTACGAGCAGTACTTC. The V gene is TRBV7-9, the J gene TRBJ2-7; 8 nucleotides line up with TRBD1. Germline CDR1 is SEHNR and CDR2 is FQNEAQ (reference sequence). V lost 5 bases and J lost 1; bases outside the gene matches: 4. This CDR3 contains 14 residues.

This clone was seen only once. This chain links TRBV5-1 with TRBJ2-1; 11 nucleotides match TRBD2. This CDR3 has 18 residues. The germline gives CDR1 SGHRS, CDR2 YFSETQ. V gave up 3 bases and J gave up 0 bases; unmatched junction bases: 8. CDR3 coding DNA: TGCGCCAGCAGCTCTGAGGGTAGCGGGGGGGGCTCCTACAATGAGCAGTTCTTC. This sequence encodes CASSSEGSGGGSYNEQFF.

CDR3 sequence: CASSRRTAQETQYF. The CDR3 DNA sequence: TGCGCCAGCAGCCGTCGGACAGCCCAAGAGACCCAGTACTTC. This sequence joins TRBV4-1 and TRBJ2-5; weak D call: TRBD1 (6 bases). The germline V and J ends were trimmed by 4 bases and 1 base, with 10 bases remaining between them. The CDR3 loop spans 14 amino acids. The germline gives CDR1 MGHRA, CDR2 YSYEKL.

V usage is TRBV9 and J usage is TRBJ1-1, with TRBD1 matching over 9 bases. Germline CDR1 is SGDLS and CDR2 is YYNGEE. V shed 3 bases, J shed 4 bases, and the junction held 10 bases outside the gene matches. The CDR3 length is 16 residues. CDR3 DNA: TGTGCCAGCAGCGGCCATACAGGGGGCGGTTTCACTGAAGCTTTCTTT. Residues: CASSGHTGGGFTEAFF. The variable domain in full, completed from reference TRBV9 and TRBJ1-1, reads DSGVTQTPKHLITATGQRVTLRCSPRSGDLSVYWYQQSLDQGLQFLIQYYNGEERAKGNILERFSAQQFPDLHSELNLSSLELGDSALYFCASSGHTGGGFTEAFFGQGTRLTVV.

This chain joins TRBV11-2 and TRBJ1-2; 10 bases are a match to TRBD1. Germline CDR1 and CDR2: SGHAT and FQNNGV. The CDR3 is 17 residues long. Trimming at V came to 1 base and at J to 7 bases, leaving 12 bases not matched to a gene. The CDR3 coding sequence is TGTGCCAGCAGCTTAGTGGTGACAGGGGGCATCGGGAGTGGCTACACCTTC. Its protein is CASSLVVTGGIGSGYTF.

The V call is TRBV9, the J call TRBJ2-7; 8 bases are shared with TRBD1. Losses at the gene ends were 3 bases for V and 4 bases for J; bases not matched to a gene: 6. The germline CDR1 and CDR2 sequences are SGDLS and YYNGEE. The CDR3 covers 14 residues. The CDR3 loop reads CASSGTGTGYEQYF. The CDR3 coding sequence is TGTGCCAGCAGCGGGACAGGGACCGGTTACGAGCAGTACTTC.

This chain connects TRBV5-1 to TRBJ2-7, with D possibly TRBD2 on 7 matching bases. The CDR3 sequence is 15 residues long. V was cut by 0 bases and J by 2 bases, with 12 bases left in between. The germline CDR1 and CDR2 sequences are SGHRS and YFSETQ. The DNA of the CDR3 is TGCGCCAGCAGCTTGGAGGCGGGGGCCACCTACGAGCAGTACTTC. This gives the protein CASSLEAGATYEQYF.

This clone was counted a few times. The chain combines TRBV7-2 with TRBJ1-2; TRBD1 aligns across 9 bases. Germline CDR1 and CDR2: SGHTA and FQGNSA. V shed 1 base, J shed 4 bases, and the junction held 10 bases outside the gene matches. The CDR3 has 17 amino acids. Here the CDR3 reads CASSLVYAGTGTYGYTF. The CDR3 nucleotides are TGTGCCAGCAGCTTAGTGTATGCAGGGACAGGGACCTATGGCTACACCTTC.

The table lists this clone with many counts. This rearrangement joins TRBV20-1 to TRBJ2-7; 9 bases align to TRBD2. J gave up 2 bases and V 3 bases, and 5 bases lay outside the gene matches. The CDR3 loop spans 14 amino acids. Germline assignment: CDR1 DFQATT and CDR2 SNEGSKA (reference sequence). The CDR3 loop is CSASSSGGTYEQYF. In DNA form, the CDR3 reads TGCAGTGCTAGTAGTAGCGGGGGAACCTACGAGCAGTACTTC.

The CDR3 sequence: CASSFFRQGAEQYF. For the CDR3, the DNA is TGTGCCAGCAGCTTTTTTAGACAGGGGGCCGAGCAGTACTTC. This chain connects TRBV5-5 to TRBJ2-7; 10 bases are shared with TRBD1. Germline CDR1 reads SGHKS; CDR2 reads YYEKEE (reference sequence). This CDR3 spans 14 amino acids. After removal of 2 bases from V and 6 bases from J, the junction contained 5 bases not matched to a gene.